This TCR beta chain was observed in a study of blood T cell repertoires in COVID-19. Study-wide background: PBMCs, B-cell-depleted T cells, or T cells provided the cDNA or gDNA that made up the material.

This clone was counted between two and nine times. Seattle patients were enrolled during active infection and followed longitudinally. In the authors' methods: Amplification with reference gene primers provided the estimates of nucleated cell counts. TCRdb keeps only in-frame clones here, not all; method: immunoSEQ multiplex PCR. The V and J calls and clone size are taken from that table; D and trimming were inferred from the DNA. The repertoire holds some 220,000 clones, with roughly 80% as singletons. Deletions cut 0 bases from V and 6 bases from J, with 7 bases between. The CDR3 extends over 13 amino acids. Per germline, CDR1 SGHTS and CDR2 YDEGEE.

J is TRBJ1-5 and V is TRBV5-8; D is perhaps TRBD1 (5 bases). The TCR comes from a woman aged 70-85 years with COVID-19, enrolled during active disease. The sample was peripheral blood. Here the CDR3 reads CASSLEQGQPQHF. The CDR3 DNA sequence: TGTGCCAGCAGCTTGGAGCAGGGTCAGCCCCAGCATTTT.